This T cell receptor beta chain is from a study of T-cell reconstitution after alpha-beta-depleted transplantation in children. This clonotype was counted only a few times. The library targeted TCRbeta and was prepared with unique molecular identifiers. TCRdb analysed the PCR reads with MiXCR anew, one entry per CDR3 protein. The table lists roughly 500,000 distinct CDR3 sequences, around 19% of them singletons. CDR1 is DFQATT and CDR2 is SNEGSKA in the germline V gene (reference sequence). CDR3 size: 14 residues. Between the trimmed V and J ends, which lost 0 bases and 8 bases, there was a span of 16 bases.

The source material was PBMCs from the stem cell graft donor, sampled from the stem cell graft. The rearrangement links TRBV20-1 to TRBJ1-2; maybe TRBD1 (6 bases). The sequence was obtained from a human donor who donated a stem cell graft to a child with acute lymphoblastic leukemia. CDR3 protein: CSARDINREGGYTF. The DNA of the CDR3 is TGCAGTGCTAGAGATATTAACAGGGAAGGAGGCTACACCTTC.